This TCR beta chain was obtained from a study of blood T cells in healthy people across ages (dated by TCRdb to between 2014 and 2017). Broadly, across the study: In model experiments, roughly one uniquely barcoded TCR beta cDNA molecule per two T cells was captured by template switching. The study measured age-related changes in TCR beta repertoire diversity using deep sequencing normalized with unique cDNA molecular identifiers. Donors were grouped into four age groups: young (average about 15 years), middle-aged (under 40), aged (around 60) and long-lived (around 80). To avoid experimental bias, donors of different ages were distributed randomly across sequencing lanes. Two additional independent replicas of 1 million unique cDNA reads from the same blood draw were analyzed for two donors (one aged 18 to 29 and one aged 80 or older).

General study outcomes and caveats: Compared with the aged group, more naive CD4+ T cells, fewer expanded clones and increased TCR diversity were shown by the long-lived group, suggesting age selection. Observed TCR beta diversity per million T cells fell roughly linearly with age, and a significant reduction was already apparent by age roughly 41. Because profiling used bulk unsorted PBMCs, naive and antigen-experienced compartments could not be compared conclusively. Total diversity estimates from one million sequenced T cells were considered lower bounds and underestimates. A strong correlation was found between observed TCR beta diversity and the percentage of naive T cells measured by flow cytometry. Because the CMV infection status of the donors was unknown, age-related changes in expanded clonotypes may potentially have been confounded.

The roughly 39 donors, aged roughly 6 to 95 years, were systemically healthy Caucasian individuals from Russia. Each donor gave about 11 milliliters of peripheral blood, drawn into EDTA-treated Vacutainer tubes. Ficoll-Paque density-gradient centrifugation was used to isolate PBMCs, with at least 7 million per sample. Trizol reagent was used to extract total RNA from PBMCs, with at least 6 micrograms per sample. The percentages of naive CD45RAhigh/CD27high T cells were determined by flow cytometry on a PBMC aliquot from every donor. From the cysteine through the phenylalanine, the CDR3 covers 12 amino acids. The only DNA kept is the CDR3, 36 bases in frame from the first base. CDR1 and CDR2 are read off the germline V gene as MNHEY and SVGEGT. V and J lose 2 bases and 8 bases, and a span of 9 bases separates them. The library was produced with 5' RACE. TCRdb records Illumina HiSeq 2500 as the sequencer. A second PCR of roughly 7 to 11 cycles was performed with a sample-barcoded 5' primer and a J-beta primer mix. A unique molecular identifier was introduced onto each TCR beta cDNA molecule by a template-switch 5' adaptor carrying 12 random nucleotides. Each sample yielded at least 2.5 million CDR3-containing paired-end reads. First-strand cDNA synthesis was performed from all RNA using the Mint cDNA synthesis kit, with priming by a TRBC-specific oligonucleotide. Following uracil-DNA glycosylase treatment, a first 18-cycle PCR with universal primers M1SS and BC2_uni_R was performed on all cDNA. The authors processed their data as follows. Each sample was normalized by randomly selecting 1 million high-quality reads, each carrying a distinct molecular identifier. Instead of being binned into consensus sequences, reads that shared molecular identifiers were thrown out. MiTCR, with a Q25 quality threshold and the strictest error-elimination algorithm, was used for CDR3 identification, clonotype clustering and error correction. A nonparametric unseen species model with Euler transformation was used to estimate a lower bound on total TCR beta diversity. Clones were called with MiXCR by TCRdb after fastp trimmed the public reads at Q25, and only in-frame beta chains were retained. Rows merge per CDR3 protein into single entries with the most common DNA and genes. For this entry, the V and J calls and clone size follow TCRdb and not the study's own pipeline. The sample yields 800,000 to 950,000 distinct CDR3 sequences; approximately 49% were counted once. 13% of the sample is taken by the ten largest.

Of note for this clonotype: What antigen it recognizes has not been identified. No base-level quality is on record; no much larger clone is a single base apart.

Sample: blood. Recombination joined TRBV6-2 or TRBV6-3 with TRBJ1-2; the D gene remains uncertain. The clonotype originates from a man aged 25-45 years in good health. DNA sequence: TGTGCCAGCAGTTACATGGCATCCGGCTACACCTTC. It specifies CASSYMASGYTF.